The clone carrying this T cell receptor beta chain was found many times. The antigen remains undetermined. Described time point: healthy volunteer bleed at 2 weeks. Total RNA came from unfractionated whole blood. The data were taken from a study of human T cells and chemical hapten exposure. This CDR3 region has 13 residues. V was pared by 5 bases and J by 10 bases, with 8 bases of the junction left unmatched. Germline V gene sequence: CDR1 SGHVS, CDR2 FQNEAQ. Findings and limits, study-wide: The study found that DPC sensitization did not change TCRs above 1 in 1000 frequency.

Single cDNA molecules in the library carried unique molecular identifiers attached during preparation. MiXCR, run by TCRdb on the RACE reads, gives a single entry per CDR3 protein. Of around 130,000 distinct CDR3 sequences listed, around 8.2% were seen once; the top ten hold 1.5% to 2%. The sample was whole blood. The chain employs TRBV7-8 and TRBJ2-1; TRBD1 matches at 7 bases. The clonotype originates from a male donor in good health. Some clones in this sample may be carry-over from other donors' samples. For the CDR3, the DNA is TGTGCCAGCAGCGCGTTACAGGGGAACGAGCAGTTCTTC. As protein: CASSALQGNEQFF.